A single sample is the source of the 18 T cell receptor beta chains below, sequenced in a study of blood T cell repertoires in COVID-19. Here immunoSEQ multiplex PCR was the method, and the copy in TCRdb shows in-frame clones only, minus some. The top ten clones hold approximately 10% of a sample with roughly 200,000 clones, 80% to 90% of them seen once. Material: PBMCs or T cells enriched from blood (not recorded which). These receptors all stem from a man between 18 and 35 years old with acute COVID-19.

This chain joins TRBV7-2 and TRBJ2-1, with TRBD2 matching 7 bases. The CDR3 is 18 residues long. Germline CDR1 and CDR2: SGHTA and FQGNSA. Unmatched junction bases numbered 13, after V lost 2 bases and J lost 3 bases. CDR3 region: CASSLYPDGGSGYNEQFF. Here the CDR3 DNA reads TGTGCCAGCAGCTTATACCCCGACGGGGGGAGCGGCTACAATGAGCAGTTCTTC.

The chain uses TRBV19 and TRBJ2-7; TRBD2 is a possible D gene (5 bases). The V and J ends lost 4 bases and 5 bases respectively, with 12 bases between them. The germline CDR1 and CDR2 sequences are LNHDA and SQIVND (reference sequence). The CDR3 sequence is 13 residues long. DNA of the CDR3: TGTGCCAGTAGTACGGGGTACCCGGACGAGCAGTACTTC. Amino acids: CASSTGYPDEQYF.

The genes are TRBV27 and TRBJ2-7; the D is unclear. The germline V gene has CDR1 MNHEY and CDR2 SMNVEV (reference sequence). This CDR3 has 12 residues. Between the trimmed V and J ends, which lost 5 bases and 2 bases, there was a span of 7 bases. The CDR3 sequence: CASSPSPYEQYF. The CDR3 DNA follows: TGTGCCAGCAGTCCCTCCCCCTACGAGCAGTACTTC.

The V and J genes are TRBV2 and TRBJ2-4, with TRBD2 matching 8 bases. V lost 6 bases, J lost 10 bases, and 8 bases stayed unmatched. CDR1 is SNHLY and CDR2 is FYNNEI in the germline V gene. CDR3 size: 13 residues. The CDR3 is CASRAGVQGIQYF. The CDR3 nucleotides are TGTGCCAGCAGAGCGGGGGTCCAGGGGATTCAGTACTTC. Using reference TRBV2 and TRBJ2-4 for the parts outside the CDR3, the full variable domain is EPEVTQTPSHQVTQMGQEVILRCVPISNHLYFYWYRQILGQKVEFLVSFYNNEISEKSEIFDDQFSVERPDGSNFTLKIRSTKLEDSAMYFCASRAGVQGIQYFGAGTRLSVL.

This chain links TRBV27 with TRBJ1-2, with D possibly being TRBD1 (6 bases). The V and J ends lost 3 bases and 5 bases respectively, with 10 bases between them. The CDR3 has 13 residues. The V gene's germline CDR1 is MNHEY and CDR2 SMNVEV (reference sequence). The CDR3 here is CASSFNTGYGYTF. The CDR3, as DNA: TGTGCCAGCAGTTTTAACACAGGGTATGGCTACACCTTC.

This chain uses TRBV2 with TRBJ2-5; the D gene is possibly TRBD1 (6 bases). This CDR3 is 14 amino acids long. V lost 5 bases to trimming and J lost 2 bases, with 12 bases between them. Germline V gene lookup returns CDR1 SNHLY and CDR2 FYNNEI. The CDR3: CASSYRTVQETQYF. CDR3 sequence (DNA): TGTGCCAGCAGTTACCGGACAGTACAAGAGACCCAGTACTTC.

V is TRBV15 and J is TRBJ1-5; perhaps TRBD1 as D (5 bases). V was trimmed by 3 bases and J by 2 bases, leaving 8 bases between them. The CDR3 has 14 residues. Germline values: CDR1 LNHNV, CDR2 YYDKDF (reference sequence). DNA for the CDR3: TGTGCCACCAGCAGGGGGCAGGGCAATCAGCCCCAGCATTTT. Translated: CATSRGQGNQPQHF.

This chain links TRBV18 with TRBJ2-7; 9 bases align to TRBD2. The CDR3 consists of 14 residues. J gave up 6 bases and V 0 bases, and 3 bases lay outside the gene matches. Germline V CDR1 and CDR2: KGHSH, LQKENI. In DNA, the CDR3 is TGTGCCAGCTCACCACCGGGACTAGCAGTCGAGCAGTACTTC. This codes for CASSPPGLAVEQYF.

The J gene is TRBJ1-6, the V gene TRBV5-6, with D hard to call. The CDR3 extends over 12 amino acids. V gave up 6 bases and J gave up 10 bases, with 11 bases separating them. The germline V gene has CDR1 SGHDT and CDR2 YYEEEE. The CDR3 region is CASTIGGSPLHF. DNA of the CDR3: TGTGCCAGCACCATCGGAGGGTCACCCCTCCACTTT.

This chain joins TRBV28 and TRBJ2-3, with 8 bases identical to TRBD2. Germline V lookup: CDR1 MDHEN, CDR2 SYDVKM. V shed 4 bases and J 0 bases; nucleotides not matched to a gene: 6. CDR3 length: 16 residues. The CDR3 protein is CASSSSGPDSTDTQYF. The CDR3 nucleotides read TGTGCCAGCAGTTCTAGCGGGCCTGATAGCACAGATACGCAGTATTTT.

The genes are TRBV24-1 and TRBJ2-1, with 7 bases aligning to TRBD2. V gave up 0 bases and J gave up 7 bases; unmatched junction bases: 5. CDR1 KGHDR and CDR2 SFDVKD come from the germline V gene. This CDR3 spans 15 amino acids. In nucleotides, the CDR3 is TGTGCCACCAGTGATTTGCGGGAGGCGACAAATGAGCAGTTCTTC. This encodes CATSDLREATNEQFF.

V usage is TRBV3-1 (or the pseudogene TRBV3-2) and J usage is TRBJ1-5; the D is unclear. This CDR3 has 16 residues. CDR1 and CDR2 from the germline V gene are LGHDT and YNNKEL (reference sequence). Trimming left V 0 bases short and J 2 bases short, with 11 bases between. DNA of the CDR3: TGTGCCAGCAGCCAAGATCTGGCAGGCGGCAATCAGCCCCAGCATTTT. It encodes CASSQDLAGGNQPQHF.

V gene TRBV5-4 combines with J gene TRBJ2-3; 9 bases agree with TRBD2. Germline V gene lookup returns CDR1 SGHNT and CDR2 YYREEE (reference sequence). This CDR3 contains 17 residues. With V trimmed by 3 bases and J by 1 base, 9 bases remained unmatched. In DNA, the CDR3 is TGTGCCAGCAGCTCGACCTCGACTAGCGGAGGCACAGATACGCAGTATTTT. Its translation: CASSSTSTSGGTDTQYF.

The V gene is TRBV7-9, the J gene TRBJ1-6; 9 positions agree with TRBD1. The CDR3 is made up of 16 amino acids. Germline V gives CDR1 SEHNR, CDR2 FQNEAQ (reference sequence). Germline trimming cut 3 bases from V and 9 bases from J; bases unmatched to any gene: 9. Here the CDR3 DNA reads TGTGCCAGCAGCTTTTCCGACAGGGGGAGGAGTTCACCCCTCCACTTT. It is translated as CASSFSDRGRSSPLHF.

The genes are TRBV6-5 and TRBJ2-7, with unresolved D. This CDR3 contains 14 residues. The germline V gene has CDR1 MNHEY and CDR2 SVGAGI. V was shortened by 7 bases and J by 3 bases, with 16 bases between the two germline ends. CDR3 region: CASMVLGGDYEQYF. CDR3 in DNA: TGTGCCAGCATGGTGTTGGGTGGAGACTACGAGCAGTACTTC.

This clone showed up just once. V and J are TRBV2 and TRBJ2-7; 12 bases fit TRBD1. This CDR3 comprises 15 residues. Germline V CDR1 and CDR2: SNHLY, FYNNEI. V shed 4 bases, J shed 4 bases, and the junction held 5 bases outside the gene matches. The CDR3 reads CASSVSGQGAYEQYF. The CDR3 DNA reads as TGTGCCAGCAGTGTCTCGGGACAGGGGGCTTACGAGCAGTACTTC.

CDR3 nucleotides: TGTGCCAGCGCCTTAACAGGGGCCCCCGCATCCTACGAGCAGTACTTC. Residues: CASALTGAPASYEQYF. The gene calls are TRBV27 and TRBJ2-7, with 7 bases matching TRBD1. This CDR3 is 16 amino acids long. V dropped 8 bases and J dropped 1; count of bases not matched to a gene: 14. Germline loops: CDR1 MNHEY, CDR2 SMNVEV (reference sequence).

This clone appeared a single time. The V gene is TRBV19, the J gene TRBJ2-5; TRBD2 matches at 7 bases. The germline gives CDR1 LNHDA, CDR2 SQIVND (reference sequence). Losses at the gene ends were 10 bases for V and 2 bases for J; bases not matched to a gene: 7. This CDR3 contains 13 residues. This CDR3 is CATSGAGQETQYF. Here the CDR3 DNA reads TGTGCCACCTCGGGAGCGGGACAAGAGACCCAGTACTTC.